The 16 T cell receptor beta chains below all came from one sample that was sequenced in a study of blood T cell repertoires in COVID-19. Using immunoSEQ multiplex PCR, the repertoire was profiled, and TCRdb retains in-frame clones only, with some absent. The data contain 250,000 to 300,000 clones, roughly 88% of them singletons. Sequencing was carried out using PBMCs or T cells enriched from blood (not recorded which). Every receptor here comes from a woman aged 40 to 49 with acute COVID-19.

Notes on this clone: At the DNA level, this CDR3 is encoded by other sequences in the same sample as well. The chain carries TRBV2 and TRBJ1-2; possible D gene TRBD1, 6 bases. Germline lookup yields CDR1 SNHLY and CDR2 FYNNEI. This CDR3 is built from 12 residues. Trimming took off 4 bases at V and 4 bases at J, with 7 bases between the two ends. DNA of the CDR3: TGTGCCAGCAGTGGGACAGCCTATGGCTACACCTTC. Amino acid sequence: CASSGTAYGYTF. Full variable domain (remainder filled in from reference TRBV2 and TRBJ1-2): EPEVTQTPSHQVTQMGQEVILRCVPISNHLYFYWYRQILGQKVEFLVSFYNNEISEKSEIFDDQFSVERPDGSNFTLKIRSTKLEDSAMYFCASSGTAYGYTFGSGTRLTVV.

This chain uses TRBV13 with TRBJ1-6; 8 bases are a match to TRBD1. CDR3 length equals 15 residues. Germline assignment: CDR1 PRHDT and CDR2 FYEKMQ (reference sequence). J was trimmed by 5 bases and V by 3 bases; bases with no gene match: 3. The CDR3 is CASSLGQVDNSPLHF. DNA of the CDR3: TGTGCCAGCAGCTTGGGACAGGTTGATAATTCACCCCTCCACTTT.

V is TRBV2 and J is TRBJ2-7; maybe TRBD1 (5 bases). The length of the CDR3 is 13 residues. Germline assignment: CDR1 SNHLY and CDR2 FYNNEI. The germline V and J ends were trimmed by 3 bases and 2 bases, with 8 bases remaining between them. The CDR3 here is CASSDLGAYEQYF. CDR3 nucleotide sequence: TGTGCCAGCAGTGACCTAGGGGCCTACGAGCAGTACTTC. The full variable domain, completed using reference TRBV2 and TRBJ2-7, is EPEVTQTPSHQVTQMGQEVILRCVPISNHLYFYWYRQILGQKVEFLVSFYNNEISEKSEIFDDQFSVERPDGSNFTLKIRSTKLEDSAMYFCASSDLGAYEQYFGPGTRLTVT.

The chain joins TRBV19 to TRBJ1-4; TRBD1 might be the D (6 bases). Germline-derived CDR1 and CDR2 are LNHDA and SQIVND (reference sequence). The germline V and J ends were trimmed by 7 bases and 5 bases, with 20 bases remaining between them. CDR3 length: 16 residues. The CDR3 here is CASTPEGGAGNEKLFF. CDR3 nucleotides: TGTGCCAGTACCCCAGAGGGGGGGGCGGGAAATGAAAAACTGTTTTTT.

The J gene is TRBJ1-5, the V gene TRBV6-5; D not certain. V was shortened by 6 bases and J by 3 bases, with 6 bases between the two germline ends. CDR1 is MNHEY and CDR2 is SVGAGI in the germline V gene. This CDR3 has 12 residues. This chain's CDR3 is CASSPLNQPQHF. The CDR3 region has the DNA TGTGCCAGCAGCCCCCTCAATCAGCCCCAGCATTTT.

This sequence joins TRBV4-2 and TRBJ1-5, with TRBD1 matching over 7 bases. V gave up 2 bases and J gave up 0 bases; unmatched junction bases: 1. CDR3 length equals 15 residues. Germline values: CDR1 LGHNA, CDR2 YNFKEQ. The CDR3 loop reads CASSQYRGSNQPQHF. The CDR3, as DNA: TGTGCCAGCAGCCAATACAGGGGTAGCAATCAGCCCCAGCATTTT.

This clone was seen more than once but under ten times. The genes are TRBV10-3 and TRBJ1-5; D unclear. V dropped 2 bases and J dropped 2 bases, with 10 bases sitting between them. The V gene's germline CDR1 is ENHRY and CDR2 SYGVKD. The CDR3 is made up of 15 amino acids. This CDR3 is CAISETDWGNQPQHF. The CDR3 DNA reads TGTGCCATCAGTGAGACGGACTGGGGCAATCAGCCCCAGCATTTT.

The chain employs TRBV19 and TRBJ2-1, with a weak D call TRBD2 (6 bases). Germline V gene sequence: CDR1 LNHDA, CDR2 SQIVND (reference sequence). This CDR3 contains 14 residues. The ends were cut back, 3 bases at V and 6 bases at J, with 12 bases in the middle. CDR3 sequence: CASSMGGAFNEQFF. DNA for the CDR3: TGTGCCAGTAGTATGGGGGGAGCATTCAATGAGCAGTTCTTC.

This rearrangement joins TRBV13 to TRBJ2-1; 11 bases agree with TRBD1. The CDR3 totals 15 residues. With 5 bases clipped from V and 4 bases from J, the junction kept 4 bases outside the gene matches. Germline assignment: CDR1 PRHDT and CDR2 FYEKMQ (reference sequence). CDR3: CASSVGTGGYNEQFF. The CDR3 region has the DNA TGTGCCAGCAGCGTCGGGACAGGGGGATACAATGAGCAGTTCTTC.

The chain couples TRBV6-1 to TRBJ2-5; D not resolved. The germline CDR1 and CDR2 sequences are MNHNS and SASEGT. The V end was cut by 2 bases, the J end by 2 bases, with 3 bases between. The CDR3 runs 12 residues. CDR3 protein: CASSEQQETQYF. The CDR3 nucleotides are TGTGCCAGCAGTGAACAGCAAGAGACCCAGTACTTC.

This rearrangement joins TRBV5-6 to TRBJ1-1, with 7 bases matching TRBD1. In germline, CDR1 is SGHDT, CDR2 YYEEEE. The CDR3 contains 13 residues. The V gene end was trimmed by 7 bases and the J gene end by 6 bases; junction bases not matched to a gene: 9. DNA for the CDR3: TGTGCCAGCGGATTCACAGGGGTCGCTGAAGCTTTCTTT. Translation gives CASGFTGVAEAFF.

The chain combines TRBV14 with TRBJ1-4; D is unresolved. Germline CDR1 is SGHDN and CDR2 is FVKESK. The CDR3 covers 13 residues. Trimming stripped 4 bases from V and 10 bases from J, with 13 bases between. Written as DNA, the CDR3 is TGTGCCAGCAGCCGACACTTTCAAGGAAAACTGTTTTTT. This codes for CASSRHFQGKLFF.

The rearrangement links TRBV7-2 to TRBJ2-3, with TRBD2 identical over 10 bases. V lost 6 bases and J lost 2; bases outside the gene matches: 8. The length of the CDR3 is 16 residues. CDR1 is SGHTA, CDR2 FQGNSA, per germline. In DNA form, the CDR3 reads TGTGCCAGCAGGCAGACTAGCGGGTTACTCACAGATACGCAGTATTTT. This encodes CASRQTSGLLTDTQYF.

The rearrangement links TRBV18 to TRBJ1-2; TRBD1 aligns across 10 bases. V was pared by 3 bases and J by 1 base, with 2 bases of the junction left unmatched. The germline gives CDR1 KGHSH, CDR2 LQKENI. The CDR3 totals 15 residues. CDR3 sequence: CASSPGQGFNYGYTF. CDR3 coding DNA: TGTGCCAGCTCACCGGGACAGGGGTTTAACTATGGCTACACCTTC.

This chain links TRBV9 with TRBJ2-1; TRBD2 agrees at 13 bases. The J segment lost 0 bases and the V segment lost 3 bases, leaving 9 bases of the junction unmatched. The CDR3 runs 19 residues. Germline V lookup: CDR1 SGDLS, CDR2 YYNGEE. CDR3 nucleotides: TGTGCCAGCAGCGGAGGCGGGACTAGCGGGGACAGCTCCTACAATGAGCAGTTCTTC. Its protein product is CASSGGGTSGDSSYNEQFF.

The chain links TRBV11-1 to TRBJ2-5, with a weak D call TRBD1 (5 bases). This CDR3 has 16 residues. V lost 1 base and J 7 bases, leaving 19 bases between the germline ends. Germline V gene sequence: CDR1 SGHAT, CDR2 FQDESV (reference sequence). CDR3 in DNA: TGTGCCAGCAGCTTAGAATGGGCAGGGATCCGTGGGACCCAGTACTTC. Translating it yields CASSLEWAGIRGTQYF.